The entry below gives a single T cell receptor (beta chain) sequence along with its context. Each participant's cohort was designated according to participant-reported clinical history. Profiling relied on immunoSEQ multiplex PCR, and the TCRdb table lists in-frame clones only, not all of them. Seen here are about 380,000 clones, around 89% observed once, and the top ten hold around 1.2%. The record originates from a study of blood T cell repertoires in COVID-19. The V segment lost 5 bases and the J segment 4 bases; nucleotides outside the gene matches: 9. The CDR3 spans 16 residues. The germline V gene has CDR1 SGHAT and CDR2 FQDESV (reference sequence).

The sequenced sample was PBMCs or T cells enriched from blood (not recorded which). This chain uses TRBV11-1 with TRBJ2-7; TRBD2 aligns across 12 bases. This clonotype originated in a woman between 18 and 29 years old who had recovered from COVID-19. CDR3 nucleotides: TGTGCCAGCAGCCCTGGGGGACTAGCGGGTCTGTACGAGCAGTACTTC. Residues: CASSPGGLAGLYEQYF. Full variable domain (remainder filled in from reference TRBV11-1 and TRBJ2-7): EAEVAQSPRYKITEKSQAVAFWCDPISGHATLYWYRQILGQGPELLVQFQDESVVDDSQLPKDRFSAERLKGVDSTLKIQPAELGDSAMYLCASSPGGLAGLYEQYFGPGTRLTVT.